The rows below give T cell receptor beta chains drawn from one sample of a study of control samples from healthy donors and cancer patients. Clones were read by immunoSEQ multiplex PCR, and TCRdb kept only the in-frame ones, dropping some. Among some 78,000 clones listed, about 89% were seen once. Input material: blood. The receptors stem from a woman in her fifties or sixties in good health. Each CDR3 is given with its conserved first and last residue. The D gene is left open where the match is weak. Where a row states a size, it is once, few, many or the class of an expanded clone; other rows omit it.

v_gene	j_gene	abundance	d_gene	CDR3aa	CDR3nt
TRBV28	TRBJ1-5	.	.	CASSRGGGKSNQPQHF	TGTGCCAGCAGCCGCGGGGGGGGGAAGAGCAATCAGCCCCAGCATTTT
TRBV13	TRBJ2-7	.	TRBD2	CASSPLTSGGANYEQYF	TGTGCCAGCAGCCCCCTGACTAGCGGGGGGGCTAATTACGAGCAGTACTTC
TRBV3-1/TRBV3-2	TRBJ2-7	once	TRBD2	CASSQPRGVGEQYF	TGTGCCAGCAGCCAACCTCGGGGGGTCGGCGAGCAGTACTTC
TRBV5-1	TRBJ2-2	.	TRBD1	CASSLPWTGGRTGELFF	TGCGCCAGCAGCTTGCCCTGGACAGGGGGTCGCACCGGGGAGCTGTTTTTT
TRBV24-1	TRBJ2-1	once	.	CATSDPLYNEQFF	TGTGCCACCAGTGATCCCCTCTACAATGAGCAGTTCTTC
TRBV7-2	TRBJ2-5	.	.	CASSLAGVGETQYF	TGTGCCAGCAGCTTAGCGGGAGTTGGGGAGACCCAGTACTTC
TRBV2	TRBJ2-2	.	.	CASSPQGTGELFF	TGTGCCAGCAGTCCCCAGGGAACCGGGGAGCTGTTTTTT
TRBV4-3	TRBJ1-3	.	.	CASSQEGQTSGNTIYF	TGCGCCAGCAGCCAAGAAGGACAGACTTCGGGAAACACCATATATTTT
TRBV19	TRBJ2-7	.	.	CASSQDSAYEQYF	TGTGCCAGTAGCCAGGACTCCGCCTACGAGCAGTACTTC
TRBV4-3	TRBJ1-3	.	TRBD1	CASSQDPGGSSGNTIYF	TGCGCCAGCAGCCAAGATCCAGGGGGTTCCTCTGGAAACACCATATATTTT
TRBV7-8	TRBJ2-2	medium-sized	.	CASKYRRDGNGELFF	TGTGCCAGCAAATACCGAAGGGACGGGAACGGGGAGCTGTTTTTT
TRBV3-1/TRBV3-2	TRBJ2-7	.	TRBD2	CASSQVERGAEQYF	TGTGCCAGCAGCCAAGTTGAGCGGGGGGCCGAGCAGTACTTC
TRBV20-1	TRBJ1-5	.	.	CSASGYGSQGPQHF	TGCAGTGCTAGTGGTTACGGGAGCCAAGGGCCCCAGCATTTT
TRBV30	TRBJ1-2	.	TRBD1	CAWNRDSNYGYTF	TGTGCCTGGAACCGGGACAGTAACTATGGCTACACCTTC
TRBV7-8	TRBJ2-7	few	.	CASSLQEDLASYEQYF	TGTGCCAGCAGCTTACAGGAGGACTTGGCGTCCTACGAGCAGTACTTC
TRBV7-3	TRBJ2-1	.	.	CASSPQWASRNEQFF	TGTGCCAGCAGCCCACAGTGGGCGAGCCGGAATGAGCAGTTCTTC
TRBV15	TRBJ2-1	once	.	CATSSPSNEQFF	TGTGCCACCAGCAGCCCTAGCAATGAGCAGTTCTTC
TRBV6-5	TRBJ1-2	.	TRBD1	CASRSGQGDSYGYTF	TGTGCCAGCAGATCCGGACAGGGGGACAGCTATGGCTACACCTTC
TRBV18	TRBJ2-3	.	.	CASSPPAGGGTDTQYF	TGTGCCAGCTCACCACCGGCGGGCGGGGGCACAGATACGCAGTATTTT
TRBV5-1	TRBJ2-3	.	.	CASSLYHTSTDTQYF	TGCGCCAGCAGCTTATACCACACCTCCACAGATACGCAGTATTTT
TRBV20-1	TRBJ1-3	.	.	CSATEGSDSGNTIYF	TGCAGTGCTACTGAGGGCAGCGACTCTGGAAACACCATATATTTT
TRBV11-2	TRBJ2-2	once	.	CASSLRPVNIPTELFF	TGTGCCAGCAGCTTAAGGCCTGTGAATATTCCTACGGAGCTGTTTTTT
TRBV11-2	TRBJ1-1	.	.	CASSLVRGSGYTEAFF	TGTGCCAGCAGCTTAGTAAGAGGGTCCGGGTACACTGAAGCTTTCTTT
TRBV11-3	TRBJ2-5	.	.	CASSFGGLQETQYF	TGTGCCAGCAGCTTTGGCGGGTTGCAAGAGACCCAGTACTTC
TRBV6-1	TRBJ2-7	.	.	CASSEWAKIDEQYF	TGTGCCAGCAGTGAATGGGCCAAAATCGACGAGCAGTACTTC
TRBV10-1	TRBJ2-7	.	TRBD2	CASSEWSGGSVYEQYF	TGCGCCAGCAGTGAGTGGAGCGGGGGGTCAGTCTACGAGCAGTACTTC
TRBV4-1	TRBJ1-5	few	TRBD1	CASSQWTGGGYSNQPQHF	TGCGCCAGCAGCCAATGGACAGGGGGCGGCTATAGCAATCAGCCCCAGCATTTT
TRBV10-3	TRBJ2-3	.	.	CAISEAQGFTDTQYF	TGTGCCATCAGTGAGGCACAAGGATTCACAGATACGCAGTATTTT
TRBV3-1/TRBV3-2	TRBJ2-7	.	.	CASSAYHGSDEQYF	TGTGCCAGCAGCGCCTATCACGGAAGTGACGAGCAGTACTTC
TRBV27	TRBJ2-7	.	TRBD2	CASSIGLAGSYEQYF	TGTGCCAGCAGTATTGGGCTAGCGGGGAGCTACGAGCAGTACTTC
TRBV23-1	TRBJ1-1	.	.	CANRGTEAFF	TGCGCCAACCGGGGCACTGAAGCTTTCTTT
TRBV6-5	TRBJ1-5	.	.	CASRGEGRNQPQHF	TGTGCCAGCAGGGGGGAGGGGCGGAATCAGCCCCAGCATTTT
TRBV5-1	TRBJ2-1	.	TRBD2	CASSLPGLAGVGYNEQFF	TGCGCCAGCAGCCTCCCGGGACTAGCGGGAGTGGGCTACAATGAGCAGTTCTTC
TRBV19	TRBJ2-7	.	TRBD2	CASSVTSGRWYEQYF	TGTGCCAGTAGTGTTACTAGCGGGAGGTGGTACGAGCAGTACTTC
TRBV6-5	TRBJ1-1	.	.	CASSYVVNTEAFF	TGTGCCAGCAGTTACGTAGTGAACACTGAAGCTTTCTTT
TRBV7-9	TRBJ1-1	.	.	CASMAQVNTEAFF	TGTGCCAGTATGGCCCAGGTGAACACTGAAGCTTTCTTT
TRBV9	TRBJ1-4	.	.	CASSVGQGTNEKLFF	TGTGCCAGCAGCGTAGGGCAGGGCACTAATGAAAAACTGTTTTTT
TRBV7-2	TRBJ1-6	once	.	CASSPLLDSPLHF	TGTGCCAGCAGCCCACTGCTCGATTCACCCCTCCACTTT
TRBV10-3	TRBJ2-7	.	.	CAISESSSYEQYF	TGTGCCATCAGTGAGTCGAGCAGCTACGAGCAGTACTTC
TRBV28	TRBJ2-5	few	TRBD1	CASSPGQDYQETQYF	TGTGCCAGCAGTCCGGGACAGGACTACCAAGAGACCCAGTACTTC
TRBV3-1/TRBV3-2	TRBJ1-1	.	.	CASSQDFQGRTEAFF	TGTGCCAGCAGCCAAGACTTCCAGGGGAGGACTGAAGCTTTCTTT